This T cell receptor (beta chain) was retrieved from a study of graft-versus-host responses after intestinal transplantation. Study-level background: Once they had received anti-thymocyte globulin induction, all recipients took tacrolimus and steroids for approximately three years.

Only in-frame clones appear in the TCRdb table, and some are missing; sequencing was by immunoSEQ multiplex PCR. In the table there are about 21,000 clones, 55% to 70% of which are singletons. The researchers put roughly 200,000 CFSE-labeled responder cells into plates with roughly 200,000 irradiated, violet-dye-labeled stimulator cells. Whole-study findings and limits: Allograft clonal ratios (graft-versus-host to host-versus-graft) were high in patients who had graft-donor T cell macrochimerism.

V was clipped by 2 bases and J by 4 bases, with 12 bases between them. Germline V gene data show CDR1 as SGHRS and CDR2 as YFSETQ. The CDR3 has 14 residues. Specimen: alloreactive CD4+ T cells from a mixed lymphocyte reaction culture, collected before intestinal transplant. The subset denotes: CFSE-low proliferating T cells sorted from roughly six-day pre-transplant mixed lymphocyte reaction (GvH or HvG direction). The sequence was collected from a human patient who received an intestinal transplant. This sequence joins TRBV5-1 and TRBJ2-5; TRBD2 is a possible D gene (5 bases). This CDR3 is CASSFWGVRETQYF. CDR3 sequence (DNA): TGCGCCAGCAGCTTCTGGGGAGTAAGAGAGACCCAGTACTTC.